The T cell receptor beta chain under discussion was sequenced for a study of blood T cell repertoires in COVID-19 (TCRdb year 2020). A note on the overall study: Samples covering the acute and convalescent phases of COVID-19 were provided by collaborators in the United States, Italy and Spain. The prospective study material was composed of cDNA or gDNA derived from T cells, B-cell-depleted T cells, or PBMCs. Deeply sampled blood TCRbeta repertoires from subjects exposed to, actively infected with, or recovered from COVID-19 were included in the dataset. The repertoires were released in a freely available public database meant as a resource for research on the immune response to SARS-CoV-2. Samples came from the ongoing ImmuneRACE study (first 160 participants) plus 1,254 subjects from 6 global collaborators. A de-identified subject ID, COVID-19 status, age in years and sex were almost always included in the sample metadata. HLA class I and class II types, where available, came from metadata supplied by the sample provider rather than from assay-based typing.

For this clone: The antigen it recognizes is unknown. Per-base qualities were not stored, and no clone one base away is much larger. Other DNA sequences in this sample translate to the same CDR3.

The immunoSEQ Assay, a bias-controlled multiplex PCR, was used to amplify TCRbeta CDR3 regions from genomic DNA. From the authors' description of their analysis: The number of nucleated cells in each sample was estimated from the amplification of reference gene primers within the assay. Sequence reads were collapsed and filtered to measure the absolute abundance of every unique TCRbeta CDR3 rearrangement. For each sample, productive Simpson clonality was calculated as the square root of Simpson's diversity index over productive rearrangements. TCRdb retrieved this table from immuneACCESS and kept in-frame rearrangements only. Not all clones are present; in checked studies, unresolved V genes account for under half, and no reason is known for the remainder. The DNA was the basis for D and trimming; V, J and clone size are from that table. The sample contains about 410,000 clones, about nine tenths of them found a single time. The ten top clones hold approximately 1.4% of the sample.

The full study reports these points: The amount of clinical and demographic metadata varied by source and participant and was provided uncurated.

Each collaborating institution followed its own protocols to collect whole blood in K2EDTA tubes. For TCRbeta analysis, collaborators shipped samples in one of three forms: frozen whole blood, isolated PBMCs, or DNA extracted from either of those sample types. What was sequenced was peripheral blood. This TCR came from a woman in her 30s with active or convalescent COVID-19.

The sequenced DNA: TGTGCCAGCAGCGTAGGGGCGGGGGGCTCCTACGAGCAGTACTTC. Translated, it reads CASSVGAGGSYEQYF. The sequence is built from TRBV9 and TRBJ2-7, and 8 bases in between align with TRBD2. Unmatched junction bases come to 2, with V trimmed by 0 bases and J by 0 bases. The CDR3 measures 15 amino acids from cysteine to phenylalanine. The CDR3 DNA has 45 bases and is translated from base 1. Per the germline V gene, SGDLS is the CDR1 and YYNGEE is the CDR2.